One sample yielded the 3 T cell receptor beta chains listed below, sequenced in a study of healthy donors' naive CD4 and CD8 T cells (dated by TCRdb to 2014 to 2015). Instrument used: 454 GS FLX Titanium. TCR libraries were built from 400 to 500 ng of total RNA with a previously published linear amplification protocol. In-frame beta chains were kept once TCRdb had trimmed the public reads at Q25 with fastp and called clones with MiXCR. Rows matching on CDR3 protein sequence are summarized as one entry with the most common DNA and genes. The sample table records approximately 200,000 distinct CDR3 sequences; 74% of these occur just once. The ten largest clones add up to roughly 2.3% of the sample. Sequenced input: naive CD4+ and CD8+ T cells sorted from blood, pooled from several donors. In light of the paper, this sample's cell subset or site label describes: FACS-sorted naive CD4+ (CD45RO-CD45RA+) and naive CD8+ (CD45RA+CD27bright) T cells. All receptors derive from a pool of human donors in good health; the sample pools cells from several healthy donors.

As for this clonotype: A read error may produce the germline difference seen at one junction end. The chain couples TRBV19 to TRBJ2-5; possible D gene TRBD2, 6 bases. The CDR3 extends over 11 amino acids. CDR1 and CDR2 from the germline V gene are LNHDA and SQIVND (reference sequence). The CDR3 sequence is CASSVGGTQYF. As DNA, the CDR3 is TGTGCCAGTAGTGTTGGAGGGACCCAGTACTTT.

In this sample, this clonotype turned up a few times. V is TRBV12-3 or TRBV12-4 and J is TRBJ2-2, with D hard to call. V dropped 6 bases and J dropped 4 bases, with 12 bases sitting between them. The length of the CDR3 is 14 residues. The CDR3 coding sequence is TGTGCCAGCAGAGTGGACCACTTCACCGGGGAGCTGTTTTTT. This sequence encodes CASRVDHFTGELFF.

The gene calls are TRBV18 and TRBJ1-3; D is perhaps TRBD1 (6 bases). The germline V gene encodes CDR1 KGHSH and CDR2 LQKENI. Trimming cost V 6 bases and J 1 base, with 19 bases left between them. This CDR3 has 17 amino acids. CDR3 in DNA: TGTGCCAGCTCCCCAAGGATGCAGGGGAAGTCTGGAAACACCATATATTTT. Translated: CASSPRMQGKSGNTIYF. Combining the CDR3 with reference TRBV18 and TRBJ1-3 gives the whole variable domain NAGVMQNPRHLVRRRGQEARLRCSPMKGHSHVYWYRQLPEEGLKFMVYLQKENIIDESGMPKERFSAEFPKEGPSILRIQQVVRGDSAAYFCASSPRMQGKSGNTIYFGEGSWLTVV.